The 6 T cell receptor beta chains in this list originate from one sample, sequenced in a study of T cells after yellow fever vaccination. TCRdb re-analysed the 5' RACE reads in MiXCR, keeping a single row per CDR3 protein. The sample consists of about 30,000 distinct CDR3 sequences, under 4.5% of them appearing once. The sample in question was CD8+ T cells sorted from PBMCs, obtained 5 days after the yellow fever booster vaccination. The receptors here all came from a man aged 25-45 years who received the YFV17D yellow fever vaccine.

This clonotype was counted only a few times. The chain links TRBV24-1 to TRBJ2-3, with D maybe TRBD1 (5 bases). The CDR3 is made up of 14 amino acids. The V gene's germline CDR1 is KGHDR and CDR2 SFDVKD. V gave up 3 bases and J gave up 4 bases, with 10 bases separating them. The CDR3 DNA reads TGTGCCACCAGTGATCCGGACACCTCAGATACGCAGTATTTT. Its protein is CATSDPDTSDTQYF.

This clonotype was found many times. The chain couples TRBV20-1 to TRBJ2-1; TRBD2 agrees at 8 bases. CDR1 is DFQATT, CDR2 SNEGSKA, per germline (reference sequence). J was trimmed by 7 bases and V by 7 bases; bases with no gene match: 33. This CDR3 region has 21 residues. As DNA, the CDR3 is TGCAGTGTACCAGCAAACCCAGGGATGGGCGGGAGGACAGAAGCTATGAATGAGCAGTTCTTC. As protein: CSVPANPGMGGRTEAMNEQFF.

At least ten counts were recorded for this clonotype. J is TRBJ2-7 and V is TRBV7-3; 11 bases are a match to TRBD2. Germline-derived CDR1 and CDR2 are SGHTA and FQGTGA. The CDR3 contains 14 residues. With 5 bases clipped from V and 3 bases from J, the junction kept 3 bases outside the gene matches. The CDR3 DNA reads TGTGCCAGCAGCCCTACTAGCGGGAGCTACGAGCAGTACTTC. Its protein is CASSPTSGSYEQYF.

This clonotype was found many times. CDR3 DNA: TGCAGCGTGCGGGACAACTCCTACGAGCAGTACTTC. Its protein product is CSVRDNSYEQYF. The genes are TRBV29-1 and TRBJ2-7; D is possibly TRBD1 or TRBD2 (6 bases each). Trimming took 6 bases from V and 0 from J, leaving 9 bases between them. The CDR3 spans 12 residues. CDR1 SQVTM and CDR2 ANQGSEA come from the germline V gene.

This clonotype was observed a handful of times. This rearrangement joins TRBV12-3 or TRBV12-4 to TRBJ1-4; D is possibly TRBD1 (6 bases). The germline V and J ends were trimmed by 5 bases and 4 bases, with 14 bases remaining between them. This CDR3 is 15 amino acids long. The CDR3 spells CASSPPRGSNEKLFF. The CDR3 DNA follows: TGTGCCAGCAGTCCACCTAGGGGGAGTAATGAAAAACTGTTTTTT.

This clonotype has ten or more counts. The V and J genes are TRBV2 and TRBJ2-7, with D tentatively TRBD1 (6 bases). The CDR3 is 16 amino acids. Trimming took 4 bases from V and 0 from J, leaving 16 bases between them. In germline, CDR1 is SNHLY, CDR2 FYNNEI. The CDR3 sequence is CASSGDRDTGSYEQYF. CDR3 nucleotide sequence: TGTGCCAGCAGTGGAGACCGGGACACTGGCTCCTACGAGCAGTACTTC.